This T cell receptor beta chain is drawn from a study of cytomegalovirus exposure and HLA in healthy donors. About the study: An earlier analysis found 95 million to 140 million unique TCR beta sequences from 150 million to 200 million T cells.

The donors were healthy bone marrow donors. Deletions cut 2 bases from V and 0 bases from J, with 10 bases between. Looked up from germline, CDR1 is MGHRA and CDR2 is YSYEKL. The CDR3 is 15 amino acids. Use of 60 Vbeta and 13 Jbeta primers characterized the PCR. Assay used: immunoSEQ multiplex PCR; TCRdb lists only in-frame clones, some missing. The table lists 160,000 or so clones, around 81% of them singletons. The sample taken for sequencing was PBMCs. The source of this sequence is a woman aged 18-29 years in good health and CMV-seropositive. V gene TRBV4-1 combines with J gene TRBJ1-1, with D possibly TRBD1 on 5 matching bases. The CDR3 here is CASSQRDSMNTEAFF. DNA of the CDR3: TGCGCCAGCAGCCAAAGAGACAGCATGAACACTGAAGCTTTCTTT.